The source of this T cell receptor beta chain is a study of T cell responses to AZD1222 COVID-19 vaccine. The overall study: Pooled in the analysis were second doses at about 4 or about 12 weeks. Points from the study as a whole: Clonal diversity was possibly underestimated, and the donors were mostly white British, with more females. CD4 TCRs covered the whole spike, strongest at regions 160-218 and 743-854.

The CDR3 covers 15 residues. Trimming took 7 bases from V and 2 from J, leaving 12 bases between them. Germline V CDR1 and CDR2: MDHEN, SYDVKM. TCRdb's copy holds only in-frame clones and misses some; the assay was immunoSEQ multiplex PCR. The sample yields 95,000 to 120,000 clones, about 82% seen once. Worth noting for this clone: The antigen remains unidentified.

V and J are TRBV28 and TRBJ1-6; D is ambiguous. This TCR was sampled from an adult in good health. The sample consisted of peripheral blood, taken on day 0 of AZD1222 vaccination. This chain's CDR3 is CASTPSEAYNSPLHF. The DNA for the CDR3 is TGTGCCAGCACCCCCTCCGAGGCCTATAATTCACCCCTCCACTTT.